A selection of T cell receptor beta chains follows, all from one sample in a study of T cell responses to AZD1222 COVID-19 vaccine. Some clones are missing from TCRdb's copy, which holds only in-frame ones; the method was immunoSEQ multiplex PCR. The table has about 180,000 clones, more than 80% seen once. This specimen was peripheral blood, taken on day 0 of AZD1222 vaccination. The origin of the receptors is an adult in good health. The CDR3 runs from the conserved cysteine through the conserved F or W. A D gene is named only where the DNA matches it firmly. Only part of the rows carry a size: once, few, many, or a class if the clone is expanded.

CDR3aa: CASSLRGVGNEKLFF; CDR3nt: TGCGCCAGCAGCTTGAGGGGGGTTGGTAACGAAAAACTGTTTTTT; len: 15; v_gene: TRBV5-1; abundance: -; d_gene: -; j_gene: TRBJ1-4
CDR3aa: CASSQDSARYGYTF; CDR3nt: TGCGCCAGCAGCCAAGATTCGGCACGCTATGGCTACACCTTC; len: 14; v_gene: TRBV4-3; abundance: -; d_gene: -; j_gene: TRBJ1-2
CDR3aa: CASIFSGSGRKGKNIQYF; CDR3nt: TGTGCCAGCATATTCTCAGGCTCTGGGCGGAAAGGGAAAAACATTCAGTACTTC; len: 18; v_gene: TRBV2; abundance: -; d_gene: -; j_gene: TRBJ2-4
CDR3aa: CASSLESGANVLTF; CDR3nt: TGCGCCAGCAGCTTGGAGAGTGGGGCCAACGTCCTGACTTTC; len: 14; v_gene: TRBV5-1; abundance: -; d_gene: -; j_gene: TRBJ2-6
CDR3aa: CASSLRTGEFETQYF; CDR3nt: TGTGCCAGCAGCTTGAGGACAGGGGAGTTTGAGACCCAGTACTTC; len: 15; v_gene: TRBV5-4; abundance: -; d_gene: TRBD1; j_gene: TRBJ2-5
CDR3aa: CASSLDFRGPYTIYF; CDR3nt: TGTGCCAGCAGCTTAGATTTCCGAGGCCCGTACACCATATATTTT; len: 15; v_gene: TRBV11-2; abundance: few; d_gene: -; j_gene: TRBJ1-3
CDR3aa: CASRTGAGELFF; CDR3nt: TGTGCCAGCAGAACAGGGGCCGGGGAGCTGTTTTTT; len: 12; v_gene: TRBV6-6; abundance: -; d_gene: TRBD1; j_gene: TRBJ2-2
CDR3aa: CASSQNPPAPGELFF; CDR3nt: TGTGCCAGCAGCCAAAATCCTCCCGCGCCCGGGGAGCTGTTTTTT; len: 15; v_gene: TRBV4-2; abundance: -; d_gene: -; j_gene: TRBJ2-2
CDR3aa: CASSSLDEKLFF; CDR3nt: TGTGCCAGCAGTTCACTTGATGAAAAACTGTTTTTT; len: 12; v_gene: TRBV27; abundance: once; d_gene: -; j_gene: TRBJ1-4
CDR3aa: CAISFDRTGLGNTIYF; CDR3nt: TGTGCCATCAGTTTTGATAGGACAGGGCTTGGAAACACCATATATTTT; len: 16; v_gene: TRBV10-3; abundance: once; d_gene: TRBD1; j_gene: TRBJ1-3
CDR3aa: CARSSLQPGQGPYNSPLHF; CDR3nt: TGTGCCAGAAGCTCCCTTCAACCGGGACAGGGACCCTATAATTCACCCCTCCACTTT; len: 19; v_gene: TRBV5-3; abundance: -; d_gene: TRBD1; j_gene: TRBJ1-6
CDR3aa: CASSYGGELFF; CDR3nt: TGTGCCAGCAGTTACGGAGGGGAGCTGTTTTTT; len: 11; v_gene: TRBV6-5; abundance: -; d_gene: -; j_gene: TRBJ2-2
CDR3aa: CASSLSGGAWSEQFF; CDR3nt: TGTGCCAGCAGCTTGAGCGGGGGGGCCTGGAGTGAGCAGTTCTTC; len: 15; v_gene: TRBV11-3; abundance: -; d_gene: TRBD2; j_gene: TRBJ2-1
CDR3aa: CASSQVAGSTDTQYF; CDR3nt: TGTGCCAGCAGCCAGGTAGCGGGAAGCACAGATACGCAGTATTTT; len: 15; v_gene: TRBV14; abundance: -; d_gene: TRBD2; j_gene: TRBJ2-3
CDR3aa: CASSLDWDRGNQPQHF; CDR3nt: TGTGCCAGCAGCTTAGACTGGGACAGGGGGAATCAGCCCCAGCATTTT; len: 16; v_gene: TRBV11-3; abundance: -; d_gene: TRBD1; j_gene: TRBJ1-5
CDR3aa: CASSYRNQPQHF; CDR3nt: TGTGCCAGCAGTTATCGGAATCAGCCCCAGCATTTT; len: 12; v_gene: TRBV6-2/TRBV6-3; abundance: -; d_gene: -; j_gene: TRBJ1-5
CDR3aa: CATSDPGGPYNEQFF; CDR3nt: TGTGCCACCAGTGATCCAGGGGGACCCTACAATGAGCAGTTCTTC; len: 15; v_gene: TRBV24-1; abundance: -; d_gene: TRBD1; j_gene: TRBJ2-1
CDR3aa: CASSEGSGTGNSPLHF; CDR3nt: TGCGCCAGCAGCGAGGGCTCCGGGACTGGAAATTCACCCCTCCACTTT; len: 16; v_gene: TRBV10-1; abundance: -; d_gene: -; j_gene: TRBJ1-6
CDR3aa: CASSRRAWDEQFF; CDR3nt: TGTGCCAGCAGCCGCAGGGCGTGGGATGAGCAGTTCTTC; len: 13; v_gene: TRBV6-4; abundance: -; d_gene: -; j_gene: TRBJ2-1
CDR3aa: CASSSTENIQYF; CDR3nt: TGTGCCAGCAGTTCGACAGAAAACATTCAGTACTTC; len: 12; v_gene: TRBV5-4; abundance: -; d_gene: -; j_gene: TRBJ2-4
CDR3aa: CASSGHLQENQETQYF; CDR3nt: TGTGCCAGCAGTGGGCACCTACAGGAGAACCAAGAGACCCAGTACTTC; len: 16; v_gene: TRBV2; abundance: -; d_gene: -; j_gene: TRBJ2-5
CDR3aa: CASSQVAGVGELFF; CDR3nt: TGTGCCAGCAGCCAAGTAGCGGGGGTAGGGGAGCTGTTTTTT; len: 14; v_gene: TRBV3-1/TRBV3-2; abundance: -; d_gene: TRBD2; j_gene: TRBJ2-2
CDR3aa: CASSLLNTGELFF; CDR3nt: TGTGCCAGCAGCCTCCTGAACACCGGGGAGCTGTTTTTT; len: 13; v_gene: TRBV14; abundance: -; d_gene: -; j_gene: TRBJ2-2
CDR3aa: CASSERPEAFF; CDR3nt: TGTGCCAGCAGTGAAAGACCCGAAGCTTTCTTT; len: 11; v_gene: TRBV2; abundance: -; d_gene: -; j_gene: TRBJ1-1
CDR3aa: CSVFEEAEAFF; CDR3nt: TGCAGCGTTTTCGAAGAGGCTGAAGCTTTCTTT; len: 11; v_gene: TRBV29-1; abundance: -; d_gene: -; j_gene: TRBJ1-1
CDR3aa: CASRGWNTGELFF; CDR3nt: TGTGCCAGCAGGGGATGGAACACCGGGGAGCTGTTTTTT; len: 13; v_gene: TRBV27; abundance: -; d_gene: -; j_gene: TRBJ2-2
CDR3aa: CASSGTGGGQPQHF; CDR3nt: TGTGCCAGCAGCGGGACAGGGGGCGGGCAGCCCCAGCATTTT; len: 14; v_gene: TRBV7-2; abundance: -; d_gene: TRBD1; j_gene: TRBJ1-5
CDR3aa: CASSSSENTEAFF; CDR3nt: TGTGCCAGCAGCTCCTCAGAGAACACTGAAGCTTTCTTT; len: 13; v_gene: TRBV7-9; abundance: once; d_gene: -; j_gene: TRBJ1-1
CDR3aa: CASIPLGQGFSFYGYTF; CDR3nt: TGTGCCAGCATTCCCCTGGGACAGGGCTTTTCCTTCTATGGCTACACCTTC; len: 17; v_gene: TRBV21-1; abundance: -; d_gene: -; j_gene: TRBJ1-2
CDR3aa: CASSFSGTGTYGYTF; CDR3nt: TGTGCCAGCAGCTTCTCCGGGACAGGGACCTATGGCTACACCTTC; len: 15; v_gene: TRBV5-6; abundance: -; d_gene: TRBD1; j_gene: TRBJ1-2
CDR3aa: CASSQGTGGFQPQHF; CDR3nt: TGCGCCAGCAGCCAGGGGACAGGGGGCTTTCAGCCCCAGCATTTT; len: 15; v_gene: TRBV4-3; abundance: once; d_gene: TRBD1; j_gene: TRBJ1-5
CDR3aa: CASVKPGISGNTIYF; CDR3nt: TGTGCCAGCGTCAAACCAGGGATCTCTGGAAACACCATATATTTT; len: 15; v_gene: TRBV7-9; abundance: -; d_gene: -; j_gene: TRBJ1-3
CDR3aa: CASSETRTGGLEAFF; CDR3nt: TGTGCCAGCAGTGAAACCAGGACAGGGGGCCTTGAAGCTTTCTTT; len: 15; v_gene: TRBV6-1; abundance: -; d_gene: TRBD1; j_gene: TRBJ1-1
CDR3aa: CASSLRAVGLDGEQFF; CDR3nt: TGTGCCAGCAGCTTAAGAGCTGTGGGCCTTGACGGTGAGCAGTTCTTC; len: 16; v_gene: TRBV7-3; abundance: -; d_gene: -; j_gene: TRBJ2-1
CDR3aa: CASSIGTSGEMSEQFF; CDR3nt: TGCGCCAGCAGCATAGGGACTAGCGGGGAAATGAGTGAGCAGTTCTTC; len: 16; v_gene: TRBV5-1; abundance: -; d_gene: TRBD2; j_gene: TRBJ2-1
CDR3aa: CASRRRTGGSYEQYF; CDR3nt: TGTGCCAGCAGGCGAAGGACTGGGGGCTCGTACGAGCAGTACTTC; len: 15; v_gene: TRBV7-2; abundance: -; d_gene: -; j_gene: TRBJ2-7
CDR3aa: CASRPGGRIDNEQFF; CDR3nt: TGTGCCAGCAGGCCGGGGGGTCGGATTGACAATGAGCAGTTCTTC; len: 15; v_gene: TRBV27; abundance: -; d_gene: TRBD2; j_gene: TRBJ2-1
CDR3aa: CASSSNYGYTF; CDR3nt: TGTGCCAGCAGCTCCAACTATGGCTACACCTTC; len: 11; v_gene: TRBV5-4; abundance: -; d_gene: -; j_gene: TRBJ1-2
CDR3aa: CASSDAGLNTEAFF; CDR3nt: TGTGCCAGCAGTGACGCGGGGTTGAACACTGAAGCTTTCTTT; len: 14; v_gene: TRBV6-4; abundance: -; d_gene: -; j_gene: TRBJ1-1
CDR3aa: CASSRSPARGGGTDTQYF; CDR3nt: TGTGCCAGCAGCCGCTCCCCTGCAAGGGGCGGGGGCACAGATACGCAGTATTTT; len: 18; v_gene: TRBV3-1/TRBV3-2; abundance: -; d_gene: -; j_gene: TRBJ2-3